The 5 T cell receptor beta chains in this list originate from one sample, sequenced in a study of T cells after yellow fever vaccination. MiXCR, applied by TCRdb to the 5' RACE reads, yields one record per CDR3 protein. The sample holds about 320,000 distinct CDR3 sequences, about 10% seen once. The sample in question was CD4+ T cells sorted from PBMCs, obtained 45 days after the yellow fever booster vaccination. The source is a man aged 18-30 years who received the YFV17D yellow fever vaccine.

This clonotype was seen more than once but under ten times. The chain couples TRBV9 to TRBJ1-4, with D tentatively TRBD1 (5 bases). The CDR3 has 12 residues. CDR1 SGDLS and CDR2 YYNGEE come from the germline V gene. V was cut by 3 bases and J by 10 bases, with 10 bases left in between. The DNA of the CDR3 is TGTGCCAGCAGCGCATGGGGGGGAAAACTGTTTTTT. Translation: CASSAWGGKLFF.

The chain couples TRBV30 to TRBJ2-6; D ambiguous. The CDR3 length is 13 residues. V shed 5 bases and J shed 0 bases, with 5 bases lying between them. Germline V gives CDR1 GTSNPN, CDR2 SVGIG (reference sequence). Here the CDR3 reads CAWGFSGANVLTF. The CDR3 nucleotides read TGTGCCTGGGGGTTCTCTGGGGCCAACGTCCTGACTTTC.

This clonotype was picked up many times. This chain uses TRBV7-9 with TRBJ1-1; D is unclear. Between the trimmed V and J ends, which lost 2 bases and 1 base, there was a span of 5 bases. The CDR3 spans 13 residues. Germline V gene lookup returns CDR1 SEHNR and CDR2 FQNEAQ (reference sequence). CDR3 nucleotide sequence: TGTGCCAGCAGCTTACACACGAACACTGAAGCTTTCTTT. Its protein is CASSLHTNTEAFF.

This clonotype was detected a few times. V is TRBV4-3 and J is TRBJ1-5; no definite D call. Germline V lookup: CDR1 LGHNA, CDR2 YSLEER. The CDR3 extends over 15 amino acids. The germline V and J ends were trimmed by 0 bases and 1 base, with 7 bases remaining between them. The CDR3 loop reads CASSQDIESNQPQHF. The CDR3 DNA reads TGCGCCAGCAGCCAAGATATCGAAAGCAATCAGCCCCAGCATTTT.

V usage is TRBV5-4 and J usage is TRBJ2-3; 13 bases align to TRBD2. The CDR3 consists of 15 residues. From germline, CDR1 is SGHNT and CDR2 YYREEE (reference sequence). V lost 4 bases to trimming and J lost 6 bases; unmatched junction nucleotides: 5. The CDR3 loop reads CASSPTSGGADTQYF. As DNA, the CDR3 is TGTGCCAGCAGCCCAACTAGCGGGGGGGCGGATACGCAGTATTTT.